Listed below are T cell receptor beta chains from one sample, sequenced in a study of cytomegalovirus exposure and HLA in healthy donors. Only in-frame clones appear in the TCRdb table, and some are missing; sequencing was by immunoSEQ multiplex PCR. The table includes around 200,000 clones, 80% to 85% detected once. The sequenced material came from PBMCs. The source is a man aged 35-49 years in good health and CMV-seropositive. The conserved cysteine and the conserved F or W are not part of the CDR3 here. The order of the fields is J gene, V gene, CDR3 protein.

j_gene: TRBJ2-3; v_gene: TRBV2; CDR3aa: ASRMGTSGAIGTQY
j_gene: TRBJ2-3; v_gene: TRBV2; CDR3aa: ASSGGGRGTDTQY
j_gene: TRBJ1-5; v_gene: TRBV7-8; CDR3aa: ASSLEDSSNQPQH
j_gene: TRBJ2-3; v_gene: TRBV20-1; CDR3aa: SAQRPDTQY
j_gene: TRBJ2-7; v_gene: TRBV6-5; CDR3aa: ASSYDTGGIGEQY
j_gene: TRBJ1-3; v_gene: TRBV2; CDR3aa: ASRETGITGNTIY
j_gene: TRBJ1-2; v_gene: TRBV18; CDR3aa: ASSPRESAGGNYGYT
j_gene: TRBJ1-2; v_gene: TRBV6-1; CDR3aa: AWGGDVYGYT
j_gene: TRBJ1-2; v_gene: TRBV6-1; CDR3aa: ASSPRTGGYGYT
j_gene: TRBJ2-7; v_gene: TRBV29-1; CDR3aa: SVVSGSSYEQY
j_gene: TRBJ1-4; v_gene: TRBV4-2; CDR3aa: ASSQRRGPNNEKLF
j_gene: TRBJ1-6; v_gene: TRBV19; CDR3aa: ASSPGDREFTLH
j_gene: TRBJ2-2; v_gene: TRBV27; CDR3aa: ASSDDRVGSTGELF
j_gene: TRBJ2-5; v_gene: TRBV13; CDR3aa: ASSLVGADRETQY
j_gene: TRBJ1-4; v_gene: TRBV19; CDR3aa: ATGRVGGATNEKLF
j_gene: TRBJ2-7; v_gene: TRBV28; CDR3aa: ASTEDSRASYEQY
j_gene: TRBJ2-5; v_gene: TRBV9; CDR3aa: ASSVRRDSEQETQY